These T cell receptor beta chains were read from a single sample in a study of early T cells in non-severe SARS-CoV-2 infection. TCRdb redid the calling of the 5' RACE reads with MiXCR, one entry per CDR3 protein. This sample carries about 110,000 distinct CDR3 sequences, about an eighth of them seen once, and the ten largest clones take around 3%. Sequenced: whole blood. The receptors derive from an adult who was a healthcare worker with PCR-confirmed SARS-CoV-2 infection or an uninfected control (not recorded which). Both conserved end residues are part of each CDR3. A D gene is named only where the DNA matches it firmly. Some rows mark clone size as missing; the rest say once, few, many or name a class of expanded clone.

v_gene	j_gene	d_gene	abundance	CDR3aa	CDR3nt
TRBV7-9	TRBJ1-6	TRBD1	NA	CASSSSHGQGWNSPLHF	TGTGCCAGCAGTTCCTCACACGGACAGGGTTGGAATTCACCCCTCCACTTT
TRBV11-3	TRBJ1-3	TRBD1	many	CASSHRTGGVGGNTIYF	TGTGCCAGCAGCCACAGGACAGGGGGCGTTGGTGGAAACACCATATATTTT
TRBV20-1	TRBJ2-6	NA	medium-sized	CSARTGRVSSGANVLTF	TGCAGTGCTCGGACAGGGAGGGTTAGCTCTGGGGCCAACGTCCTGACTTTC
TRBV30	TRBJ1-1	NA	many	CAWSVRAEEAFF	TGTGCCTGGAGTGTACGGGCAGAAGAAGCTTTCTTT
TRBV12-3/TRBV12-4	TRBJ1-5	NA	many	CASSLQEFNQPQHF	TGTGCCAGCAGTTTGCAGGAGTTCAATCAGCCCCAGCATTTT
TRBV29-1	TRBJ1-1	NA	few	CSVVQNTEAFF	TGCAGCGTTGTACAGAACACTGAAGCTTTCTTT
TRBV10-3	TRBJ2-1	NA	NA	CAISEFGQETPNEQFF	TGTGCCATCAGTGAGTTCGGGCAGGAGACCCCCAATGAGCAGTTCTTC
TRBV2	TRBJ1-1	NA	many	CASSEFEGFTEAFF	TGTGCCAGCAGTGAATTTGAAGGTTTCACTGAAGCTTTCTTT
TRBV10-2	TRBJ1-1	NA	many	CASSEYGGGTNTEAFF	TGCGCCAGCAGTGAGTACGGGGGTGGTACGAACACTGAAGCTTTCTTT
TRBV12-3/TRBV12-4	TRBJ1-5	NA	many	CASSLSDSSNQPQHF	TGTGCCAGCAGTTTAAGTGACAGTAGCAATCAGCCCCAGCATTTT
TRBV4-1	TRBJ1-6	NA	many	CASSLSDFNSPLHF	TGCGCCAGCAGCCTCTCAGACTTTAATTCACCCCTCCACTTT
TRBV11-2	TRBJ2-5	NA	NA	CASREQGGTGSTQYF	TGTGCCAGCAGGGAACAGGGGGGGACCGGATCGACCCAGTACTTC
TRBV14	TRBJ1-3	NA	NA	CASSPGTSSGNTIYF	TGTGCCAGCAGCCCCGGGACTAGCTCTGGAAACACCATATATTTT
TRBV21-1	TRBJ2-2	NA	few	CASSAGELFF	TGTGCCAGCAGCGCCGGGGAGCTGTTTTTT
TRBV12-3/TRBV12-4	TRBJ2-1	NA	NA	CASSLATPNVQFF	TGTGCCAGCAGTTTAGCCACGCCCAATGTGCAGTTCTTC
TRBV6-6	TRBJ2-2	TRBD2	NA	CASSYSPGLAQNTGELFF	TGTGCCAGCAGTTACTCGCCGGGACTAGCTCAGAACACCGGGGAGCTGTTTTTT
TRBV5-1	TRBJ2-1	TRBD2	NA	CASSGGLQNNEQFF	TGCGCCAGCAGCGGGGGACTACAGAACAATGAGCAGTTCTTC
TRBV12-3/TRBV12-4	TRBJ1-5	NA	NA	CASSFGGPHNQPQHF	TGTGCCAGCAGTTTCGGGGGACCCCACAATCAGCCCCAGCATTTT
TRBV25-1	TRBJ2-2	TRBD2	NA	CASSLSTGRPGELFF	TGTGCCAGCAGTCTGTCGACCGGGAGGCCCGGGGAGCTGTTTTTT
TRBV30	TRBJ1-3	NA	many	CAWSGIGNTIYF	TGTGCCTGGAGTGGTATCGGAAACACCATATATTTT
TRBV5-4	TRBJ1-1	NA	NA	CASSLGGPGVGTEAFF	TGTGCCAGCAGCTTGGGGGGCCCCGGTGTCGGCACTGAAGCTTTCTTT
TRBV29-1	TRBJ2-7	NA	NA	CSVEQGSDEQYF	TGCAGCGTTGAGCAGGGTTCTGACGAGCAGTACTTC
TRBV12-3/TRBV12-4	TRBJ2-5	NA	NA	CASSSNSQERETQYF	TGTGCCAGCAGTAGCAACTCTCAGGAGAGAGAGACCCAGTACTTC
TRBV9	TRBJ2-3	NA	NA	CASSVGRGTDTQYF	TGTGCCAGCAGCGTAGGACGCGGCACAGATACGCAGTATTTT
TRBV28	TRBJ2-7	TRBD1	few	CASRPGTGPYEQYF	TGTGCCAGCAGACCCGGGACAGGACCCTACGAGCAGTACTTC
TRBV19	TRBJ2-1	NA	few	CASSRGLAWNNEQFF	TGTGCCAGTAGTAGAGGGCTAGCATGGAACAATGAGCAGTTCTTC
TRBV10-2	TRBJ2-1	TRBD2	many	CASIPTGGGEQFF	TGCGCCAGCATTCCCACGGGGGGAGGGGAGCAGTTCTTC
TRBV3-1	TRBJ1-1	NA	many	CASSPRGVDGTVGSEAFF	TGTGCCAGCAGCCCAAGAGGGGTAGACGGGACGGTGGGGAGTGAAGCTTTCTTT
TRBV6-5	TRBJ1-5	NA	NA	CASSYGSTGQPQHF	TGTGCCAGCAGTTACGGGTCTACCGGTCAGCCCCAGCATTTT
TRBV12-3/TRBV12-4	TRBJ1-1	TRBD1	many	CASSPGQGYSEAFF	TGTGCCAGCAGTCCCGGACAGGGGTATTCTGAAGCTTTCTTT
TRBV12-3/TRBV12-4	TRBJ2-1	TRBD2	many	CASSSQTSGASYNEQFF	TGTGCCAGCAGTTCACAGACTAGCGGGGCCTCCTACAATGAGCAGTTCTTC
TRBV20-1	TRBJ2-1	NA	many	CSATLGTVPANEQFF	TGCAGTGCTACCCTGGGGACGGTCCCGGCAAATGAGCAGTTCTTC
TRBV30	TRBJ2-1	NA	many	CAWSSRTTSAGNEQFF	TGTGCCTGGAGTTCCCGGACTACCTCCGCCGGGAATGAGCAGTTCTTC
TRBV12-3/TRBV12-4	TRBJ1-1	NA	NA	CASSLGGPEAFF	TGTGCCAGCAGTTTAGGAGGTCCTGAAGCTTTCTTT
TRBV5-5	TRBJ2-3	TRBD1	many	CASSQRQGPSTDTQYF	TGTGCCAGCAGCCAGCGACAGGGCCCGAGCACAGATACGCAGTATTTT
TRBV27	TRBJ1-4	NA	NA	CASSSILAEELFF	TGTGCCAGCAGTTCCATCTTGGCAGAGGAACTGTTTTTT